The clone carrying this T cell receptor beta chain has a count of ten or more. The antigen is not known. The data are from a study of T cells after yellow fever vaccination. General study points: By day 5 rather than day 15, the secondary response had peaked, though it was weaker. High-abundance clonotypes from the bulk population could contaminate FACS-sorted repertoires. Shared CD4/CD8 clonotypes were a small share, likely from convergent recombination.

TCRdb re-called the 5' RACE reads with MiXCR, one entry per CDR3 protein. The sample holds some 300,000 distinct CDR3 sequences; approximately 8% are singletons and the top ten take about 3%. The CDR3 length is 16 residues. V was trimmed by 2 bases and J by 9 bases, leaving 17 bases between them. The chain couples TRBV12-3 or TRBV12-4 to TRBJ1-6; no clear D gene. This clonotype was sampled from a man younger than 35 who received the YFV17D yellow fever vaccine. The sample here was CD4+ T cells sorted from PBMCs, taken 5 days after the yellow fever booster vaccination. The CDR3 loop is CASSLNSREVGSPLHF. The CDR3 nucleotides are TGTGCCAGCAGTTTAAATTCGCGGGAGGTGGGTTCACCCCTCCACTTT.